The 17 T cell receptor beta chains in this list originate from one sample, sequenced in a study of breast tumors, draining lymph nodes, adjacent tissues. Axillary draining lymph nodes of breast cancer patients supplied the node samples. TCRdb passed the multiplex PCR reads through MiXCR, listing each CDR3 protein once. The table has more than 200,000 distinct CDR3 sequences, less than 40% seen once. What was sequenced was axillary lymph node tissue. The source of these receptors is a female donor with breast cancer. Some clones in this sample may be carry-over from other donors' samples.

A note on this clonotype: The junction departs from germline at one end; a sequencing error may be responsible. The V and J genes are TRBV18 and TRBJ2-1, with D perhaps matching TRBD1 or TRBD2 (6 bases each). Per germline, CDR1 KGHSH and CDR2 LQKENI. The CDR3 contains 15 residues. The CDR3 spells CASSPPWGANNEQLF. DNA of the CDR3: TGTGCCAGCTCACCACCGTGGGGGGCTAACAATGAGCAGCTCTTC.

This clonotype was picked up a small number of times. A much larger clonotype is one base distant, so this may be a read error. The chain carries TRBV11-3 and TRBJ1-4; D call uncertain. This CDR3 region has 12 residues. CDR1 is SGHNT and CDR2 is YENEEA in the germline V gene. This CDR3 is CASSSGLETLFF. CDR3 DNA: TGTGCCAGCAGCTCGGGCCTGGAAACACTGTTTTTT.

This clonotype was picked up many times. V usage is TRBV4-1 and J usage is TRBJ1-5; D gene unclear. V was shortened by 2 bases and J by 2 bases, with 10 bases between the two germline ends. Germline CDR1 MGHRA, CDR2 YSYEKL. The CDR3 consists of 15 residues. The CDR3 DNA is TGCGCCAGCAGCCAATTGTCAGGAGGCAATCAGCCCCAGCATTTT. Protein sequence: CASSQLSGGNQPQHF.

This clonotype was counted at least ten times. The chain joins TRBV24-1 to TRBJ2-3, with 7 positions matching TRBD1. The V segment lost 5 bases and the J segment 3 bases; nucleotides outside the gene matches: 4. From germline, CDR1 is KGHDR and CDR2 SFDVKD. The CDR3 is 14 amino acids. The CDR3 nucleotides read TGTGCCACCAGTGGATGGACAGGAACAGATACGCAGTATTTT. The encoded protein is CATSGWTGTDTQYF.

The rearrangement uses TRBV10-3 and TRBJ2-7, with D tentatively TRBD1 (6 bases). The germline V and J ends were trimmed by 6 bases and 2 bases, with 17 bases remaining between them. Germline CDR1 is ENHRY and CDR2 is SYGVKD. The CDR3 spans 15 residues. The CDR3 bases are TGTGCCATCAGGCAAGTCGGGACACGAGCCTACGAGCAGTACTTC. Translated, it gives CAIRQVGTRAYEQYF.

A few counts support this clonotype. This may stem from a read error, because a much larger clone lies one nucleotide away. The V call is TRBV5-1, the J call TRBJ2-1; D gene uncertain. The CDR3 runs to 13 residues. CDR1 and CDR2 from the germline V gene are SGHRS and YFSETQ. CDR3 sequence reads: CAGSLAKNNEQFF. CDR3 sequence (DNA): TGCGCCGGCAGCTTAGCTAAGAACAATGAGCAGTTCTTC.

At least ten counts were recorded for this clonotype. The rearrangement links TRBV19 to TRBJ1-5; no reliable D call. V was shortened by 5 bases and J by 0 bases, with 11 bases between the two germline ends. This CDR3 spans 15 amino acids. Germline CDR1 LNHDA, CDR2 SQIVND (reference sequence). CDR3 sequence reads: CASSVRRNSNQPQHF. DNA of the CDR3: TGTGCCAGTAGTGTCCGACGCAATAGCAATCAGCCCCAGCATTTT.

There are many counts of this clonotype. In nucleotides, the CDR3 is TGCAGTGCTAGAGATTTCGCAGGGGGCGATCGGCAGTTCTTC. Its protein is CSARDFAGGDRQFF. The chain employs TRBV20-1 and TRBJ2-1, with 8 bases fitting TRBD1. The CDR3 runs 14 residues. Germline assignment: CDR1 DFQATT and CDR2 SNEGSKA (reference sequence). Trimming at V came to 0 bases and at J to 12 bases, leaving 10 bases not matched to a gene.

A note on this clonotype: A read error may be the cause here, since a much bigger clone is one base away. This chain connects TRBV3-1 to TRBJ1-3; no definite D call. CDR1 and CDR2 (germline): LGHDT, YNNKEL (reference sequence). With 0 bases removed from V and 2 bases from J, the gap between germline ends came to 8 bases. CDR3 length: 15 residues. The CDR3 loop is CASSQDSVPGNTIYF. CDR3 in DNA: TGTGCCAGCAGCCAAGATTCTGTCCCTGGAAACACCATATATTTT.

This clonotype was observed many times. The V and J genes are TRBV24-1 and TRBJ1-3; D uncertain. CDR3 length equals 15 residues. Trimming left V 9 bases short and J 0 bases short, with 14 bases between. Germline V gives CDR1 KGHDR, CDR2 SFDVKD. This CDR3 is CATSDNLDSGNTIYF. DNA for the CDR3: TGTGCCACCTCTGACAACCTGGACTCTGGAAACACCATATATTTT.

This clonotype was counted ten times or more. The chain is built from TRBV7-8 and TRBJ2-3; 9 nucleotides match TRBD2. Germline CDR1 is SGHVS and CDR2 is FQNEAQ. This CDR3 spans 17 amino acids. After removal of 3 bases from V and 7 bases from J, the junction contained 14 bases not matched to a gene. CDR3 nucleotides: TGTGCCAGCAGCTTCCCAGCGGGAGGAGGGGATAGAAATACGCAGTATTTT. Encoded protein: CASSFPAGGGDRNTQYF.

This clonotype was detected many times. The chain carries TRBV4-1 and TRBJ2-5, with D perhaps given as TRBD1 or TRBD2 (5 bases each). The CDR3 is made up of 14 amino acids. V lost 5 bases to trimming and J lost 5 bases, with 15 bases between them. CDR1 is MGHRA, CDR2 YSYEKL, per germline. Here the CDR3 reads CASSAGAKGETQYF. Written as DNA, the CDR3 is TGCGCCAGCAGCGCCGGGGCAAAAGGGGAGACCCAGTACTTC.

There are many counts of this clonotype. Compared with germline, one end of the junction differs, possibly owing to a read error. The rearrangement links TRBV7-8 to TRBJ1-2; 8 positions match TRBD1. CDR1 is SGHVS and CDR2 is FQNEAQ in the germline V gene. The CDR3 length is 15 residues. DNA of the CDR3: TGTGCCAGCAGCTCACGTGACAGGGGTGACTATGGCTACCCCTTC. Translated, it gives CASSSRDRGDYGYPF. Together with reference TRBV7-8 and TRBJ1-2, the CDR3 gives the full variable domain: GAGVSQSPRYKVAKRGQDVALRCDPISGHVSLFWYQQALGQGPEFLTYFQNEAQLDKSGLPSDRFFAERPEGSVSTLKIQRTQQEDSAVYLCASSSRDRGDYGYPFGSGTRLTVV.

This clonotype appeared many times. CDR3 DNA sequence: TGTGCCAGCAGTGAACGGGTACGGGGGATGGGTACGCAGTATTTT. Translation: CASSERVRGMGTQYF. The chain is built from TRBV6-1 and TRBJ2-3; possible D gene TRBD2, 6 bases. The V and J ends lost 2 bases and 8 bases respectively, with 17 bases between them. CDR1 and CDR2 from the germline V gene are MNHNS and SASEGT. The CDR3 spans 15 residues.

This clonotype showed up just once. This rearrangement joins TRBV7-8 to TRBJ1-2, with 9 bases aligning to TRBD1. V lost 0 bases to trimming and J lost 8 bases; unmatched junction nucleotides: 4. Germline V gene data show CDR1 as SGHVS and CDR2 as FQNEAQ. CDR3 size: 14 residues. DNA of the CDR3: TGTGCCAGCAGCTTAGCTTGGGACAGGGAAGGCTACACCTTC. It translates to CASSLAWDREGYTF.

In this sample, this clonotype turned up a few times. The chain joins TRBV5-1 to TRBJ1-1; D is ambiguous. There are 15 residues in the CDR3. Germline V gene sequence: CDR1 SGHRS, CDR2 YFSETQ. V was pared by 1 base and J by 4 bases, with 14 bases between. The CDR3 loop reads CASSLNGGKSTEAFF. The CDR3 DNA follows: TGCGCCAGCAGCTTGAATGGTGGTAAGAGCACTGAAGCTTTCTTT.

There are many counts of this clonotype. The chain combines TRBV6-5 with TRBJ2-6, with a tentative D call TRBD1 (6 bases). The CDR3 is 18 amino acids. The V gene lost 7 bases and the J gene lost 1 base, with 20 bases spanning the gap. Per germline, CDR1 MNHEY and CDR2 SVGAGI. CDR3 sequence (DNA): TGTGCCAGCAAACCCGGGACACCCGCGACTTCTGGGGCCAACGTCCTGACTTTC. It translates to CASKPGTPATSGANVLTF.